Sequencing of this TCR beta chain was carried out in a study of blood T cell repertoires in COVID-19. Study-wide context: Samples representing acute and convalescent COVID-19 were sourced from the United States, Italy and Spain. T cells, B-cell-depleted T cells, or PBMCs provided the cDNA or gDNA that served as material.

Original handling: Using reference gene primer amplification, nucleated cell counts were estimated. Sequencing used immunoSEQ multiplex PCR; TCRdb keeps in-frame clones, though not all of them. V, J and clone size derive from that table, while D and trimming were established from the DNA sequence. Among 55,000 to 85,000 clones listed, approximately 84% were seen once. The germline V and J ends were trimmed by 7 bases and 7 bases, with 14 bases remaining between them. Germline loops: CDR1 SEHNR, CDR2 FQNEAQ (reference sequence). This CDR3 region has 13 residues. Specimen: peripheral blood. This chain connects TRBV7-9 to TRBJ1-5, with D possibly TRBD1 on 5 matching bases. The source of this sequence is a human donor in a cohort sampled during active COVID-19. CDR3 region: CASNGGARQPQHF. The CDR3 DNA follows: TGTGCCAGCAACGGGGGAGCTCGGCAGCCCCAGCATTTT.